This T cell receptor beta chain emerged from a study of blood T cell repertoires in COVID-19. Study information: COVID-19 samples from acute and convalescent phases originated in the United States, Italy and Spain.

As originally analysed: Amplification of reference gene primers provided the estimated nucleated cell counts. Sequencing used immunoSEQ multiplex PCR; TCRdb keeps in-frame clones, though not all of them. D and trimming come from the DNA, and the V and J calls and clone size come from that table. The sample includes around 190,000 clones, approximately 80% seen only once; the top ten take 13%. V gave up 2 bases and J gave up 2 bases; unmatched junction bases: 5. The germline CDR1 and CDR2 sequences are SEHNR and FQNEAQ (reference sequence). This CDR3 has 15 amino acids. The chain is built from TRBV7-9 and TRBJ2-5; 7 bases fit TRBD1. The receptor was isolated from a human donor in a cohort sampled during active COVID-19. The source material was peripheral blood. In DNA, the CDR3 is TGTGCCAGCAGCTTACAGGGGGAGAGGCAAGAGACCCAGTACTTC. As protein: CASSLQGERQETQYF.